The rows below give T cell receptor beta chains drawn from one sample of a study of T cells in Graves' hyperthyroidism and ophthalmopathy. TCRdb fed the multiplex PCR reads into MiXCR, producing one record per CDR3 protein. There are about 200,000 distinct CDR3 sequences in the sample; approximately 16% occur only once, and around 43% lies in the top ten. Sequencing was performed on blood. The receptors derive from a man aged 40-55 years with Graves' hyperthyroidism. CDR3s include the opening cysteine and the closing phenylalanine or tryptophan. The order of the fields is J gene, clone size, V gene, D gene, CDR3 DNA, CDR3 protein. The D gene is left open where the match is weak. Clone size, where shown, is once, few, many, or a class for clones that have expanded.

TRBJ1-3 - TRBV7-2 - TGTGCCAGCAGCTCCTTACGTTCGGGTGGATACTCTGGAAACACCATATATTTT CASSSLRSGGYSGNTIYF
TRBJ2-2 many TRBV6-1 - TGTGCCAGCAGGGGGGCCTCTAACACCGGGGAGCTGTTTTTT CASRGASNTGELFF
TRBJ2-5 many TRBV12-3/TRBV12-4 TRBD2 TGTGCCACCAGGACTAGCGGGGGGCAAGAGACCCAGTACTTC CATRTSGGQETQYF
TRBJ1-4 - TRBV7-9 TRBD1 TGTGCCAGCAGCTTAGTCCAGGGGGACGGAGGGAAACTGTTTTTT CASSLVQGDGGKLFF
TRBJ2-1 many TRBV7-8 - TGTGCCAGCAGCTCTCCCCGTGATAGATCGGATGAGCAGTTCTTC CASSSPRDRSDEQFF
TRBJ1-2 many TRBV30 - TGTGCCTGGAGCCCGGGGGGACCCAACTATGGCTACACCTTC CAWSPGGPNYGYTF
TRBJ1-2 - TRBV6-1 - TGTGCCAGCAGTGAATGGGGGGTTCAAAGCTATGGCCACACCTTC CASSEWGVQSYGHTF
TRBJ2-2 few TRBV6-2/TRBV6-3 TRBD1 TGTGCCACCAATCAGGGGGCTTACACCGGGGAGCTGTTTTTT CATNQGAYTGELFF
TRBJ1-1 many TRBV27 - TGTGCCAGCAGTCCAAATCCCAGGGTCAGCACTGAAGCTTTCTTT CASSPNPRVSTEAFF
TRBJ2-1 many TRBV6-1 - TGTGCCAGCAGCCCCGCCCAGAGCTCCTACAATGAGCAGTTCTTC CASSPAQSSYNEQFF
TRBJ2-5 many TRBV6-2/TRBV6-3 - TGTGCCAGCAGTTACGTTGTGGGCGGAGCAGATCAAGAGACCCAGTACTTC CASSYVVGGADQETQYF
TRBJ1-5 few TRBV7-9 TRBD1 TGTGCCAGCAGTGGACAGGGGTGGAATCAGCCCCAGCATTTT CASSGQGWNQPQHF
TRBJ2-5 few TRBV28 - TGTGCCAGCTTTTCAGAGCACCAAGAGACCCAGTACTTC CASFSEHQETQYF
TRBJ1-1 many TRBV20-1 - TGCAGTGCCGGGGGGGATATGAACACTGAAGCTTTCTTT CSAGGDMNTEAFF
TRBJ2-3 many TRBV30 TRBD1 TGTGCCCGAGGGACAGCAGATCCCACAGATACGCAGTATTTT CARGTADPTDTQYF
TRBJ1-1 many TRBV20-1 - TGCAGTGCTAGACTCCATTCGCCGAACACTGAAGCTTTCTTT CSARLHSPNTEAFF
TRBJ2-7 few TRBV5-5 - TGTGCCAGCAGCCCATCCTCCGGACAGACCTACGAGCAGTACTTC CASSPSSGQTYEQYF
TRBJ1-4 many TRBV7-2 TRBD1 TGTGCCAGCAGCTACTTCCAGGGGGCGGGAGGTGAAAAACTGTTTTTT CASSYFQGAGGEKLFF
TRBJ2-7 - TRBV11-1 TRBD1 TGTGCCAGCAGCTCCCAAACAGGGGGCTACGAGCAGTACTTC CASSSQTGGYEQYF
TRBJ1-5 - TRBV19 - TGTGCCAGTAGTAACGGTAGGAGGACCATCAAGCCGCCCCAGCATTTT CASSNGRRTIKPPQHF
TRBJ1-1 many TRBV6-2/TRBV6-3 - TGTGCCAGCAGGAATCAGACAGGTTGGGGAACTGAAGCTTTCTTT CASRNQTGWGTEAFF
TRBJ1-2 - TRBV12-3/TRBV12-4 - TGTGCCAGCAGTTTATATAGGGGCGCTAATGGCTACACCTTC CASSLYRGANGYTF
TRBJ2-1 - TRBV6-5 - TGTGCCAGCAGTTTAGGCAGCAACAATGAGCAGTTCTTC CASSLGSNNEQFF
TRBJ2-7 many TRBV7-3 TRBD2 TGTGCCAGCTTGGGAGGGTCCCTCTACGAGCAGTACTTC CASLGGSLYEQYF
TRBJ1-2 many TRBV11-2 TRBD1 TGTGCCAGCAGCGCCGGACAGGCTTATGGCTACACCTTC CASSAGQAYGYTF
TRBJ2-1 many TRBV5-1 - TGCGCCAGCAGCTTGGCCCCACAGGGACAAAATGAGCAGTTCTTC CASSLAPQGQNEQFF
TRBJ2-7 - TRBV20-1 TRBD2 TGCAGTGCTAGAGATGGTAGCGGGAGTGCCTACGAGCAGTACTTC CSARDGSGSAYEQYF
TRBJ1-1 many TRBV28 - TGTGCCAGCAGCCGCTCCCGGGGAATGAACACTGAAGCTTTCTTT CASSRSRGMNTEAFF
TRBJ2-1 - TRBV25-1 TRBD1 TGTGCCAGCAGTAGGACAGGGGTCAATGAGCAGTTCTTC CASSRTGVNEQFF
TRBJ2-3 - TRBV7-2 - TGTGCCAGCAGCCTGGGTCCCACGGAGGCAGATACGCAGTATTTT CASSLGPTEADTQYF
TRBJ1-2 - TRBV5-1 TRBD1 TGCGCCAGCAGCATAGGGACAGGGAACTTTGGCTACACCTTC CASSIGTGNFGYTF
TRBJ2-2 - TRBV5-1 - TGCGCCAACAGTACGGGACCGACCTTCAACACCGGGGAGCTGTTTTTT CANSTGPTFNTGELFF
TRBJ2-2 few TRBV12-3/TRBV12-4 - TGTGCCAGCAGTTTAGCGGACAGGAACACCGGGGAGCTGTTTTTT CASSLADRNTGELFF
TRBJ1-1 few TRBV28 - TGTGCCAGCAGTTTAGAGGAGGGGTTGAACACTGAAGCTTTCTTT CASSLEEGLNTEAFF
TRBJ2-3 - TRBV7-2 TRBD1 TGTGCCAGCAGATATACAGGGGCAGATACGCAGTATTTT CASRYTGADTQYF
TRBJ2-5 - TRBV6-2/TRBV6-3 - TGTGCCAGCAGTTCCTCCGACAGAAGGGAGACCCAGTACTTC CASSSSDRRETQYF
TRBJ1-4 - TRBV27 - TGTGCCTCCGGGGGAGGGCGACAGGAAAAACTGTTTTTT CASGGGRQEKLFF
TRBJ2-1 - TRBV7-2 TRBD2 TGTGCCAGCAGCCAACTAGCGGGGAGCTCCTACAATGAGCAGTTCTTC CASSQLAGSSYNEQFF
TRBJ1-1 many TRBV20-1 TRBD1 TGCAGTGCCCCCCCGAGTCAGGGGGCGATGAACACTGAAGCTTTCTTT CSAPPSQGAMNTEAFF
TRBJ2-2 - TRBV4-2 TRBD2 TGTGCCAGCAGCCCCCCGGGGGGGACTGACACCGGGGAGCTGTTTTTT CASSPPGGTDTGELFF
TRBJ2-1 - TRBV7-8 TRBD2 TGTGCCAGCAGCGACCGGGGGAGGGCAGGTGACAATGAGCAGTTCTTC CASSDRGRAGDNEQFF